This TCR beta chain was obtained from a study of blood T cells in healthy people across ages. The study, taken as a whole, reports: There were more naive CD4+ cells and higher diversity in long-lived donors than in aged donors.

A second PCR of 7 to 11 cycles used a sample-barcoded 5' primer and a J-beta primer mix. A minimum of 2.5 million CDR3-containing paired-end reads was obtained for each sample. Via MiXCR, TCRdb re-called the 5' RACE reads, giving one row per CDR3 protein. The table records roughly 560,000 distinct CDR3 sequences, 24% of them present only once. Of note for this clonotype: No antigen is known for it.

Another study also made use of these data, one on T cells of mothers and their children. That source adds: Donors were a few healthy Caucasian mothers and their six children.

The sample comprised blood. This clonotype originated in a boy aged 5-17 years in good health.

The CDR3 coding sequence is TGTGCCAGCAGCTTAGGACTAGCGAGCTACTACGAGCAGTACTTC. Residues: CASSLGLASYYEQYF. The V gene is TRBV7-2, the J gene TRBJ2-7, with 8 positions matching TRBD2. Germline V CDR1 and CDR2: SGHTA, FQGNSA. V shed 1 base, J shed 3 bases, and the junction held 5 bases outside the gene matches. This CDR3 contains 15 residues.